The next 8 T cell receptor beta chains were all read from a single sample in a study of cytomegalovirus exposure and HLA in healthy donors (dated by TCRdb to 2017 to 2019). To prepare the library, the immunoSEQ multiplex PCR assay was applied. For the multiplex PCR, a mixture combining 60 forward primers for TCR Vbeta segments and 13 reverse primers for TCR Jbeta segments was used. The source is immuneACCESS, and TCRdb retained only in-frame sequences with V and J called. Part of the clones is not carried over; for the studies checked, unresolved V genes explain less than half of this, and the remainder is unexplained. The sample includes some 240,000 clones, with approximately 80% observed a single time. The ten largest clones add up to 3.8% of the sample. Material: PBMCs. These receptors were obtained from a male donor in good health and CMV-seronegative.

This chain joins TRBV5-1 and TRBJ1-1; tentative D call: TRBD1 (6 bases). V gave up 4 bases and J gave up 5 bases, with 15 bases separating them. The germline V gene has CDR1 SGHRS and CDR2 YFSETQ. The CDR3 covers 14 residues. The CDR3 here is CASSGIQGWTEAFF. The CDR3 DNA sequence: TGCGCCAGCAGCGGGATACAGGGTTGGACTGAAGCTTTCTTT.

V is TRBV19 and J is TRBJ2-7; maybe TRBD2 (5 bases). Trimming removed 5 bases at V and 1 base at J, with 21 bases between. This CDR3 comprises 17 residues. Germline CDR1 LNHDA, CDR2 SQIVND (reference sequence). The CDR3 loop reads CASSPPQKAGGSYEQYF. Here the CDR3 DNA reads TGTGCCAGTAGTCCCCCTCAGAAGGCAGGAGGTTCCTACGAGCAGTACTTC.

This rearrangement joins TRBV7-3 to TRBJ2-1; D is uncertain. Germline V lookup: CDR1 SGHTA, CDR2 FQGTGA. V was clipped by 0 bases and J by 10 bases, with 10 bases between them. The CDR3 totals 13 residues. In DNA, the CDR3 is TGTGCCAGCAGCTTAACCACTCTAGACGAGCAGTTCTTC. Translation: CASSLTTLDEQFF.

The chain is built from TRBV28 and TRBJ2-2; weak D call: TRBD2 (5 bases). Germline lookup yields CDR1 MDHEN and CDR2 SYDVKM. V was shortened by 3 bases and J by 6 bases, with 8 bases between the two germline ends. CDR3 length equals 13 residues. The CDR3 sequence is CASSFLASGELFF. In DNA, the CDR3 is TGTGCCAGCAGTTTCTTAGCGTCCGGGGAGCTGTTTTTT.

There are a few counts of this clone. The chain links TRBV7-3 to TRBJ1-4; D ambiguous. The CDR3 has 13 residues. Germline V gives CDR1 SGHTA, CDR2 FQGTGA. Trimming took 0 bases from V and 8 from J, leaving 7 bases between them. The DNA of the CDR3 is TGTGCCAGCAGCTTAACCGGCGGGGAAAAACTGTTTTTT. Its translation: CASSLTGGEKLFF.

The J gene is TRBJ2-7, the V gene TRBV5-4; TRBD1 matches at 8 bases. The J segment lost 7 bases and the V segment lost 4 bases, leaving 16 bases of the junction unmatched. Per germline, CDR1 SGHNT and CDR2 YYREEE (reference sequence). This CDR3 contains 16 residues. The CDR3 DNA reads as TGTGCCAGCAGCAGGGGGCCGACAGGGGCGATTTTAGAGCAGTACTTC. Its translation: CASSRGPTGAILEQYF. Using reference TRBV5-4 and TRBJ2-7 for the parts outside the CDR3, the full variable domain is ETGVTQSPTHLIKTRGQQVTLRCSSQSGHNTVSWYQQALGQGPQFIFQYYREEENGRGNFPPRFSGLQFPNYSSELNVNALELDDSALYLCASSRGPTGAILEQYFGPGTRLTVT.

The chain joins TRBV6-5 to TRBJ1-6; 10 nucleotides match TRBD1. After removal of 6 bases from V and 9 bases from J, the junction contained 5 bases not matched to a gene. In germline, CDR1 is MNHEY, CDR2 SVGAGI. The CDR3 totals 14 residues. CDR3 sequence reads: CASRRDRGASPLHF. The CDR3 bases are TGTGCCAGCAGGAGGGACAGGGGCGCTTCACCCCTCCACTTT.

This chain joins TRBV2 and TRBJ2-7; 10 nucleotides match TRBD1. Germline V gene data show CDR1 as SNHLY and CDR2 as FYNNEI. CDR3 length equals 16 residues. V was pared by 8 bases and J by 3 bases, with 13 bases of the junction left unmatched. Written as DNA, the CDR3 is TGTGCCAGCTACACCGCGACCGGGACAGGGGACTACGAGCAGTACTTC. It specifies CASYTATGTGDYEQYF.